This TCR beta chain emerged from a study of cytomegalovirus exposure and HLA in healthy donors (dated by TCRdb to 2017 to 2019). Context from the whole study: An earlier analysis of approximately 640 of the donors reported roughly 300 Gb of sequence data and around 120 million unique TCR beta sequences from 190 million or so T cells. An early release covering 550 to 700 HLA-typed donors comprised 250 to 350 gigabases of sequencing data and around 85 million unique TCR sequences. Among the roughly 430 genotyped donors, approximately 81% belonged to the genetic ancestry cluster associated with self-reported Caucasian donors. The study aimed to test whether cataloging public T cell receptors could reveal signatures of past pathogen exposure. The study used immunosequencing to profile the T cell repertoires of approximately 650 subjects and linked those repertoires to cytomegalovirus serostatus. Along with the approximately 700-subject first cohort, a separate validation cohort of more than 90 different subjects was used. The study combined high-throughput TCR immunosequencing, statistical association of individual TCRs with disease status, and machine learning to predict cytomegalovirus infection status. In a later analysis, previously published TCR beta repertoires from 666 donors were re-analyzed and high-resolution HLA genotyping was added so that TCR occurrence patterns could be studied. In the later analysis, no new phenotypic data were used to find candidate immune exposures; instead, reliance was placed on TCR beta sequences and their occurrence across donors. An earlier analysis of 500 to 750 of the donors applied high-throughput TCR beta sequencing to assess whether each TCR beta V gene segment acted as functional or pseudogenic. Donor age, sex, ethnicity and CMV serostatus were collected together with the repertoire data. A later genetic analysis used genome-wide SNP genotypes for about 60% of the roughly 700 donors, treating that subset as a discovery cohort. Every discovery cohort repertoire had been produced on one sequencing platform. HLA typing included class I and class II loci at four-digit resolution. The number of typed donors differed by locus: about 620-640 for A, B, C, DRB1 and DQB1; 500 to 550 for DQA1; over 600 for DPA1; and about 470 for DPB1. A few DR-DQ haplotypes were treated as single units for association and clustering because of strong linkage in the cohort. On average, 235,054 unique TCR beta nucleotide sequences were sequenced per donor among roughly 430 genotyped donors of the cohort, with around 19% of those sequences being non-productive.

In total, over 600 healthy bone marrow donors made up the cohort. All cohort members were sampled while nominally healthy, although unrecorded immune exposures were likely present. The donor was CMV seropositive and was included in the group of some 290 seropositive cohort members. Every donor gave a peripheral blood sample, and the peripheral blood mononuclear cells from that sample were used for TCR beta sequencing. Genomic DNA was extracted from the blood cell samples with the Qiagen DNeasy Blood Extraction Kit. Receptor libraries were prepared by the immunoSEQ multiplex PCR assay. The multiplex PCR relied on a mix of 60 forward primers for TCR Vbeta segments and 13 reverse primers for TCR Jbeta segments. Amplification of the CDR3 region of rearranged TCR beta genes was performed with a multiplex PCR assay on genomic DNA. The amplified TCR beta libraries were sequenced on the Illumina HiSeq System as 87-base-pair reads. For the original study's pipeline: In a later analysis, tens of millions of unique TCR beta chains were counted across the roughly 670 repertoires, and around 10 million of these chains were shared by at least two donors. A nearest-neighbor algorithm error-corrected the raw reads and collapsed the reads into unique sequences, merging closely related sequences to remove PCR and sequencing errors. V, D and J gene segments were assigned by aligning CDR3 sequences to IMGT reference sequences. For a sequence to be retained, at least a six-nucleotide match to both a V gene segment and a J gene segment was required. A rearrangement was called productive if the CDR3 had no stop codons and remained in frame with V and J, and every other rearrangement was called non-productive. Following IMGT convention, CDR3 was defined as the stretch from the second conserved V-encoded cysteine to the conserved J-encoded phenylalanine. Sequences without an unambiguous match to a single V gene segment were excluded from the earlier analysis of about 630 of the donors. In an earlier analysis of approximately 590 of the donors, a V segment was called functional when productive rearrangements were above 56.7%, and segregating when the standard deviation between donors exceeded 5%. A statistical classification framework was built to diagnose cytomegalovirus status from the catalog of TCR beta chain sequences. In a later analysis, V and J genes were assigned by comparing TCR nucleotide sequences against IMGT/GENE-DB human TR gene sequences. The TCRdist pipeline was used in a later analysis to assign CDR3 sequences and most-parsimonious VDJ recombination scenarios. In a later analysis, each TCR beta chain was defined by its CDR3 amino acid sequence together with its V-gene family, and reads without a unique V-gene family were excluded. In a later analysis, around 650 highly shared, low-generation-probability nucleotide sequences were removed to address suspected cross-contamination and a sequencing artifact. A later analysis calculated a clonal expansion index for each public chain from normalized within-repertoire ranks of inferred template counts. Generation probabilities in a later analysis came from a VDJ recombination model fitted to out-of-frame rearrangements, and those results were checked against IGoR. In a later analysis, TCR-TCR, TCR-HLA and TCR-CMV co-occurrence was scored with hypergeometric tests, and a repertoire-size bias correction was applied to TCR pairs. A later analysis estimated false discovery rates by permuting HLA or CMV assignments 20 times. In a later analysis, co-occurring TCRs were grouped with DBSCAN, and TCRdist sequence similarity was added when clustering was performed within HLA-allele-positive subsets. Co-occurrence clustering excluded repertoires with fewer than 30,000 or more than 120,000 public chains, plus five with anomalous nucleotide sharing. The table was pulled from immuneACCESS by TCRdb, which kept in-frame rearrangements only. Such tables lose some clones; where checked, under half of the loss comes from unresolved V genes, and the rest has no known cause. D and trimming come from the DNA, and the V and J calls and clone size come from that table. This sample gives about 160,000 clones in total; roughly 77% of them show up just once. Around 2% of the sample lies in the top ten.

Comments on this clone: What this receptor recognizes is not known. There are no base qualities to consult, and no much larger clone falls within one base.

Broad study findings and their caveats: Correlated functional status among segregating V segments might be attributable to linkage disequilibrium, but an unknown experimental factor could not be ruled out. Strong co-occurrence of HLA alleles, especially DR and DQ, made assigning TCR associations to individual alleles difficult. The authors suggested that the approach could potentially be extended to other disease states and immunological phenotypes. In an earlier analysis of around 500 of the donors, most TCR beta V segments appeared in productive rearrangements about 87% or about 30% of the time, broadly matching IMGT annotations. A later analysis associated approximately 17,000 TCR beta sequences with specific HLA alleles at a false discovery rate of 0.05. A few of the identified cytomegalovirus-associated TCR beta chains were confirmed in vitro to be specific for cytomegalovirus antigens. In a later genetic analysis, a missense DCLRE1C variant was associated with V-gene and J-gene trimming of TCR beta chains, and the association was replicated in an independent cohort. A total of around 150 TCR beta chains were listed by the study as associated with cytomegalovirus. The earlier analysis of approximately 540 of the donors excluded roughly 16 rarely observed V segments, including chromosome 9 orphons, because counts were too low. Because some donors lacked HLA typing at each locus, the association tests relied only on the typed subset. The presence/absence analyses assumed that sequencing depth was roughly uniform across donors, and that assumption may not be true. A further reported finding was that TCR beta sequences accurately predicted the HLA-A and HLA-B alleles for most subjects in the first cohort. In this cohort, only TCR beta chains were sequenced, and detectable features were limited by the absence of alpha or paired-chain data. Most TCR sequences were seen in very few donors, while some public TCRs were found in many individuals. The classifier was reported to diagnose cytomegalovirus status with high specificity and sensitivity in both the original and validation cohorts. In a later analysis, HLA-associated TCR beta chains showed more clonal expansion and lower generation probabilities than non-associated chains that were equally common. In a later genetic analysis, fewer N-insertions in productive TCRs were reported among donors in an Asian-associated ancestry cluster than the roughly 670-donor mean. The only immune exposure information available for the cohort was CMV serostatus. A later analysis found that most CMV-associated TCR beta chains appeared HLA-restricted, with HLA associations seemingly driven largely by CMV exposure. In a later analysis, the rate of TCR association differed among HLA loci, with DRB1 alleles having the most associated TCRs and HLA-C alleles having the fewest. A later analysis reported that several top co-occurrence clusters appeared linked to parvovirus B19, influenza, CMV and Epstein-Barr virus. A cluster of highly shared sequence variants was judged likely to be a technical artifact of the sequencing pipeline.

The TCR originated in a middle-aged man in good health and CMV-seropositive. The sample consisted of PBMCs.

The CDR3 is CASIDSPFEAFF. The DNA sequence reads TGTGCCAGTATTGACAGCCCATTTGAAGCTTTCTTT. The receptor chain draws on TRBV2 and TRBJ1-1; the best D guess is TRBD1, with 5 bases matching. Deletion took 9 bases off V and 7 bases off J, with a span of 15 bases between the germline ends. The germline V gene provides CDR1 SNHLY and CDR2 FYNNEI. Measured from the cysteine to the phenylalanine, the CDR3 is 12 residues long. Only the CDR3 DNA stays, 36 bases, in frame from base 1.